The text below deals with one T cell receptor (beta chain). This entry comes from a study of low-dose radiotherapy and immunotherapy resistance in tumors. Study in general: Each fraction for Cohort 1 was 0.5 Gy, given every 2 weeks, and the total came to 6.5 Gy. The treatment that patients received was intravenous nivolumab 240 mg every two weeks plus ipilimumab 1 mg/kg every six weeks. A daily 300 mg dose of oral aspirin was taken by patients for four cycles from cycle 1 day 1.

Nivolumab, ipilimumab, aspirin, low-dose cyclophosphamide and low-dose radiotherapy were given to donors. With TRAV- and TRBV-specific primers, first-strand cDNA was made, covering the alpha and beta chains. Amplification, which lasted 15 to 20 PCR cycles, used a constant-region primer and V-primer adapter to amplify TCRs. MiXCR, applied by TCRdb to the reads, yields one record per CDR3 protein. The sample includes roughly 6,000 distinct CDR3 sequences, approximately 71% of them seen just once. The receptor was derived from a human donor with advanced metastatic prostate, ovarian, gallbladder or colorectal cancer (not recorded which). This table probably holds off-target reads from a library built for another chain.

CDR3 region: CATSDWGEYQETQYF. For the CDR3, the DNA is TGTGCCACCAGTGATTGGGGAGAATACCAAGAGACCCAGTACTTC. The rearrangement links TRBV24-1 to TRBJ2-5, with D perhaps matching TRBD2 (5 bases). Germline V gene sequence: CDR1 KGHDR, CDR2 SFDVKD. V lost 2 bases and J lost 0, with 9 bases in between. This CDR3 spans 15 amino acids.